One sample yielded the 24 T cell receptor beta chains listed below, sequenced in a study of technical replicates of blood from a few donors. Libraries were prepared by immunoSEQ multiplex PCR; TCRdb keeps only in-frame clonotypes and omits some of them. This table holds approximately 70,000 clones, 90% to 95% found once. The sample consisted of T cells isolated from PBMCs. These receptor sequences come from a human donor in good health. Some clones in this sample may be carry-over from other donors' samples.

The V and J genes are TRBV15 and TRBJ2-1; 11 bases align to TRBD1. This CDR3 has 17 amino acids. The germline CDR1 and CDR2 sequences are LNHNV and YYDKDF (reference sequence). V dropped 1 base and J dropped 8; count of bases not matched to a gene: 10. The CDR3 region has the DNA TGTGCCACCAGCAGAGTCGTTGGGACAGGGGGTAGAGATGAGCAGTTCTTC. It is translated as CATSRVVGTGGRDEQFF. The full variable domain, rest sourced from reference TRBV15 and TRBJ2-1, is DAMVIQNPRYQVTQFGKPVTLSCSQTLNHNVMYWYQQKSSQAPKLLFHYYDKDFNNEADTPDNFQSRRPNTSFCFLDIRSPGLGDTAMYLCATSRVVGTGGRDEQFFGPGTRLTVL.

The CDR3 sequence is CASSPSSVSSRSDTQYF. In DNA form, the CDR3 reads TGTGCCAGCTCACCATCTAGCGTCTCCTCACGGTCAGATACGCAGTATTTT. The chain has TRBV18 and TRBJ2-3, with D maybe TRBD2 (6 bases). V was cut by 2 bases and J by 4 bases, with 19 bases left in between. The CDR3 consists of 17 residues. Germline loops: CDR1 KGHSH, CDR2 LQKENI. Looking up the rest from reference TRBV18 and TRBJ2-3 gives the full variable domain: NAGVMQNPRHLVRRRGQEARLRCSPMKGHSHVYWYRQLPEEGLKFMVYLQKENIIDESGMPKERFSAEFPKEGPSILRIQQVVRGDSAAYFCASSPSSVSSRSDTQYFGPGTRLTVL.

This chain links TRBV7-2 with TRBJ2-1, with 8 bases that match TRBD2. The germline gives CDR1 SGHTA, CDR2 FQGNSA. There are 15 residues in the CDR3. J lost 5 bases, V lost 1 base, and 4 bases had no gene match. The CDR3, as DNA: TGTGCCAGCAGCTTAGTAGCGGGGAGTAACAATGAGCAGTTCTTC. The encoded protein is CASSLVAGSNNEQFF.

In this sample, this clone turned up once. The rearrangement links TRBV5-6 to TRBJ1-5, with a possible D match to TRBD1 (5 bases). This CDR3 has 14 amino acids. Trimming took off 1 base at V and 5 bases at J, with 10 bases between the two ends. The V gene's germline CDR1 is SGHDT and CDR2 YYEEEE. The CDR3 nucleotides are TGTGCCAGCAGCTTGTTTGGGGCGGATCAGCCCCAGCATTTT. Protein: CASSLFGADQPQHF.

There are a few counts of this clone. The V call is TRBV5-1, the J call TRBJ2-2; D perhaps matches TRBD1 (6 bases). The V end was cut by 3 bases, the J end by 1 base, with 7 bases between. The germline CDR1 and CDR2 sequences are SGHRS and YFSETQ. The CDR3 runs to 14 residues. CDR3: CASSSGQNTGELFF. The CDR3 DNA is TGCGCCAGCAGCTCGGGACAGAACACCGGGGAGCTGTTTTTT.

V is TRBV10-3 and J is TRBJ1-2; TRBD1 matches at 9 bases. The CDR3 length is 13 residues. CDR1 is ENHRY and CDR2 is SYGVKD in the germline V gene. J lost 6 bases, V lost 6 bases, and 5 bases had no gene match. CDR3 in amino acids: CAIRGQGLDGYTF. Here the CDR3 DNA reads TGTGCCATCAGAGGACAGGGGTTGGATGGCTACACCTTC.

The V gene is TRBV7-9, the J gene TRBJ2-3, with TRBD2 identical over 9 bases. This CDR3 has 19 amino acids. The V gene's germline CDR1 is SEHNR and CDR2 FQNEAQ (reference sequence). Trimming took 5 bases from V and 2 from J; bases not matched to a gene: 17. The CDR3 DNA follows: TGTGCCAGCAGCCCCCGGGCGGTAGCGGGAGCCTTGCTCACAGATACGCAGTATTTT. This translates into CASSPRAVAGALLTDTQYF.

CDR3 DNA sequence: TGTGCCAGTAGTATCGGACAGGGGGACTACGAGCAGTACTTC. This gives the protein CASSIGQGDYEQYF. The gene calls are TRBV19 and TRBJ2-7; 10 bases fit TRBD1. V lost 3 bases to trimming and J lost 3 bases; unmatched junction nucleotides: 2. The CDR3 is 14 residues long. CDR1 is LNHDA and CDR2 is SQIVND in the germline V gene (reference sequence).

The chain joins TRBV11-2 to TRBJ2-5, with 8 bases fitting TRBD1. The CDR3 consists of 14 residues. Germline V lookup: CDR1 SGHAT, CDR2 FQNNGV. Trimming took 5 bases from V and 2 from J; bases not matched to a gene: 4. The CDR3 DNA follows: TGTGCCAGCAGCGAACAGGGGGTACAAGAGACCCAGTACTTC. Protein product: CASSEQGVQETQYF.

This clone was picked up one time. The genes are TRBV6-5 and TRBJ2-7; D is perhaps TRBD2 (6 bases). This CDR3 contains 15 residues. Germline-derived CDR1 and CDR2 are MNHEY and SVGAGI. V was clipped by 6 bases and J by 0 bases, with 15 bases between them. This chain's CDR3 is CASRGTGLSSYEQYF. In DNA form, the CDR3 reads TGTGCCAGCAGGGGAACGGGACTCAGCTCCTACGAGCAGTACTTC.

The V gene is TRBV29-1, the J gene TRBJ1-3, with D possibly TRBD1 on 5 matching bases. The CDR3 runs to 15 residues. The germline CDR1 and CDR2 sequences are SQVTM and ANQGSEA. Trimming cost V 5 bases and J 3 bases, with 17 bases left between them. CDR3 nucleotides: TGCAGCGTTTCTGGGGGGTTGGTGTTTGGAAACACCATATATTTT. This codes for CSVSGGLVFGNTIYF.

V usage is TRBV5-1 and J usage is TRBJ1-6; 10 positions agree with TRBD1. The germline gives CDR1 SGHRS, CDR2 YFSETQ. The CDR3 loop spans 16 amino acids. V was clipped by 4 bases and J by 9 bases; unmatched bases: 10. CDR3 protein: CASSILTGGERSPLHF. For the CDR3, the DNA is TGCGCCAGCAGCATACTGACAGGGGGCGAGCGTTCACCCCTCCACTTT.

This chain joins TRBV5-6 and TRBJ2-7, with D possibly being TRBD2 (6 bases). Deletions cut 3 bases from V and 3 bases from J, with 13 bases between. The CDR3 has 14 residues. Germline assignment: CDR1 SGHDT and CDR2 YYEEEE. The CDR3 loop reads CASSSGGIYYEQYF. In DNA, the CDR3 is TGTGCCAGCAGCTCAGGCGGGATCTACTACGAGCAGTACTTC.

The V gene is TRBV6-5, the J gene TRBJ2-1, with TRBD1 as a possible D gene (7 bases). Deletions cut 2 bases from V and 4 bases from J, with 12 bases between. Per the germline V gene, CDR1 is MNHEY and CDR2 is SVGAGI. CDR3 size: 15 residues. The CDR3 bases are TGTGCCAGCAGTTACGAGGGGGCGGGATACAATGAGCAGTTCTTC. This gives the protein CASSYEGAGYNEQFF.

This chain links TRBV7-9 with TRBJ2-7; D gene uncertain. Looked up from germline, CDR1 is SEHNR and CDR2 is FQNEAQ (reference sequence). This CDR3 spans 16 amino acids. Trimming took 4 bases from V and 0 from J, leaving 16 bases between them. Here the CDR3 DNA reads TGTGCCAGCAGCTCCCTGACTTCCGGGTCCTCCTACGAGCAGTACTTC. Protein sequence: CASSSLTSGSSYEQYF.

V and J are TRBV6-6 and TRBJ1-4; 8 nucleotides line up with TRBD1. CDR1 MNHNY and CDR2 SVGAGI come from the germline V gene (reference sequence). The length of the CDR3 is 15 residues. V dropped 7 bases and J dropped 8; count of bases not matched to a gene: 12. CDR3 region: CASTSSGGYSEKLFF. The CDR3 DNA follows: TGTGCCAGCACTAGCTCAGGGGGCTATAGCGAAAAACTGTTTTTT.

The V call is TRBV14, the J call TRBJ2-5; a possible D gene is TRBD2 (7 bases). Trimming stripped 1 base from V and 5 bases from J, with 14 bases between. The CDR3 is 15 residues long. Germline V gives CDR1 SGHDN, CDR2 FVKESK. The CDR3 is CASSQAGGRRETQYF. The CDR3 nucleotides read TGTGCCAGCAGCCAAGCCGGGGGGCGACGGGAGACCCAGTACTTC.

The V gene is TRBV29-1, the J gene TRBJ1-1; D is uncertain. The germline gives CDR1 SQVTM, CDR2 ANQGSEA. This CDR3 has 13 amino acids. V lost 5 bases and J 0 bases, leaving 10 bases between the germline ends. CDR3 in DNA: TGCAGCGTTACACGTTCCATGAACACTGAAGCTTTCTTT. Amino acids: CSVTRSMNTEAFF.

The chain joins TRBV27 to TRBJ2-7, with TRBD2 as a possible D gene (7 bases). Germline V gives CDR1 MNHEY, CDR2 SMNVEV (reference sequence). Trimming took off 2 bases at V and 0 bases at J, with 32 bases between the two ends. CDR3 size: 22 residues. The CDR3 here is CASSLRGGLGTNSPRSSYEQYF. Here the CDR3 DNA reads TGTGCCAGCAGTTTAAGGGGGGGCCTAGGAACGAATTCTCCTAGGAGCTCCTACGAGCAGTACTTC.

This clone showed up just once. The CDR3 nucleotides read TGTGCCAGCAGCCGAACAGGGAAGGTGGATGGCTACACCTTC. It codes for CASSRTGKVDGYTF. The rearrangement links TRBV9 to TRBJ1-2, with D possibly being TRBD1 (6 bases). V gave up 4 bases and J gave up 6 bases, with 16 bases separating them. CDR1 is SGDLS, CDR2 YYNGEE, per germline. CDR3 length equals 14 residues.

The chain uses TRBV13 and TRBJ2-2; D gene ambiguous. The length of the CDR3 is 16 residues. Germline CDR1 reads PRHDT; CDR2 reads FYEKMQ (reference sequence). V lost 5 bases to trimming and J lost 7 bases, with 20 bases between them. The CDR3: CASSLSEHYRIGELFF. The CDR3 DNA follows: TGTGCCAGCAGCCTGAGCGAACACTACCGTATCGGGGAGCTGTTTTTT.

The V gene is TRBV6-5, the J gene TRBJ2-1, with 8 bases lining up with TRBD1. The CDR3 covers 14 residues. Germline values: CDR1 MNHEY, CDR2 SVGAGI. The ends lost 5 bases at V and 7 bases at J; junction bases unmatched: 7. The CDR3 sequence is CASSRQGKRNEQFF. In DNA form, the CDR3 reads TGTGCCAGCAGTCGACAGGGGAAGAGGAATGAGCAGTTCTTC.

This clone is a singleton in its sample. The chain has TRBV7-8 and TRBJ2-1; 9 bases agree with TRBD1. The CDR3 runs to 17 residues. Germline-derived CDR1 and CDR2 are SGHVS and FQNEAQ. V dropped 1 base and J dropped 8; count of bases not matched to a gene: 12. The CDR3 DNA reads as TGTGCCAGCAGCTTAGTTTGGACAGGGGTACGGTACGATGAGCAGTTCTTC. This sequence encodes CASSLVWTGVRYDEQFF.

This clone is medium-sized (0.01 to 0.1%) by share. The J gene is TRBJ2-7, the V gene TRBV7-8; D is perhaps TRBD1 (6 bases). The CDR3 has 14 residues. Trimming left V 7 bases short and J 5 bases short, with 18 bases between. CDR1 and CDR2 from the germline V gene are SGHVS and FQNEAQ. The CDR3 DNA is TGTGCCAGCACCCCCTCCAGGGGTCTCCACGAGCAGTACTTC. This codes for CASTPSRGLHEQYF.